This TCR beta chain was retrieved from a study of T cells after yellow fever vaccination. Study summary: The authors prepared low-cell-number fractions using SMART-Seq v4 Ultra Low Input. Study-level findings and limits: The booster saw the reappearance of most primary-vaccination clones (approximately 97% CD4, 88% CD8).

This clonotype was counted ten times or more. What it binds is unknown. Looked up from germline, CDR1 is KGHSH and CDR2 is LQKENI. V was clipped by 4 bases and J by 3 bases, with 10 bases between them. This CDR3 is 13 amino acids long. From the 5' RACE reads, TCRdb called clonotypes with MiXCR, one entry per CDR3 protein. This sample has around 310,000 distinct CDR3 sequences; 8.7% occur once, and the top ten carry under 20%. The rearrangement links TRBV18 to TRBJ2-7; weak D call: TRBD1 (5 bases). The material was PBMCs, obtained on the day of the first yellow fever vaccination. The sequence was obtained from a man younger than 35 who received the YFV17D yellow fever vaccine. CDR3 sequence: CASSQGRDYEQYV. CDR3 in DNA: TGTGCCAGCTCACAGGGCAGGGACTACGAGCAGTACGTC.